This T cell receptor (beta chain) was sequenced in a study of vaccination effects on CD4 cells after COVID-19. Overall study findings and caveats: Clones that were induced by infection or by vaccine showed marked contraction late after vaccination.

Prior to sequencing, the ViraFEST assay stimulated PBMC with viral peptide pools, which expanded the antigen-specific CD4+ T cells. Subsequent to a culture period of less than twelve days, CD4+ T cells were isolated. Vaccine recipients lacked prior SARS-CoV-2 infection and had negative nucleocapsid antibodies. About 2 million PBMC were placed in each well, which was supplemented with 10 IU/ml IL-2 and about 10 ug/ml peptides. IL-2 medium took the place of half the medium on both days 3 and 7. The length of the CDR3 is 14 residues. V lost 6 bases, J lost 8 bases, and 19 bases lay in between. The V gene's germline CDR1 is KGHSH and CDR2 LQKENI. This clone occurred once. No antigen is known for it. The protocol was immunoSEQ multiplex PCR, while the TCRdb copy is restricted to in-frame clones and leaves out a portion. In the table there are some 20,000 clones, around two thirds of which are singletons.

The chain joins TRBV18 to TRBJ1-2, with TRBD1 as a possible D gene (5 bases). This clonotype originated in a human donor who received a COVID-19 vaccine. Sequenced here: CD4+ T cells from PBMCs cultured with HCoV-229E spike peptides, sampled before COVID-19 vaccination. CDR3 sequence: CASSPQGLGDGYTF. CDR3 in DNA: TGTGCCAGCTCGCCTCAGGGCTTGGGGGACGGCTACACCTTC. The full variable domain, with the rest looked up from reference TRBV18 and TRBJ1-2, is NAGVMQNPRHLVRRRGQEARLRCSPMKGHSHVYWYRQLPEEGLKFMVYLQKENIIDESGMPKERFSAEFPKEGPSILRIQQVVRGDSAAYFCASSPQGLGDGYTFGSGTRLTVV.